This is a list of T cell receptor beta chains from one sample in a study of shared clonotypes between healthy human individuals. Clones were sequenced by immunoSEQ multiplex PCR, and TCRdb holds only the in-frame ones, with some missing. In the table there are millions of clones, approximately 94% of which are singletons. Sequencing used naive CD4+ T cells sorted from blood. Receptors originate from a man between 18 and 35 years old in good health. The conserved cysteine and the conserved F or W are not part of the CDR3 here.

v_gene	j_gene	CDR3aa
TRBV7-8	TRBJ1-1	ASSFTTGMNTEAF
TRBV7-7	TRBJ2-3	ASSLSDGIGTQY
TRBV18	TRBJ2-7	ASSQTAQQGSEQY
TRBV20-1	TRBJ2-7	SARGQTEQY
TRBV4-3	TRBJ2-1	ASSQDTNGGGYNEQF
TRBV25-1	TRBJ1-2	ASSVAGSVT
TRBV5-4	TRBJ2-5	ASSLYTSGSETQY
TRBV6-1	TRBJ2-3	ASSDGGAPDTQY
TRBV6-6	TRBJ1-2	ASSYGSGTPYGYT
TRBV15	TRBJ2-2	ATSGRGVAGELF
TRBV9	TRBJ1-2	ASNWGRGDGYT
TRBV14	TRBJ2-5	ASTPGGETQY
TRBV10-3	TRBJ2-1	AISTRDEQF
TRBV5-1	TRBJ1-4	ASSLGQVVNNEKLF
TRBV5-1	TRBJ1-6	ASSGGQAYNSPLH
TRBV2	TRBJ2-5	ASSPGLLAGGSPQETQY
TRBV5-1	TRBJ2-3	ASIASSGVQGTQY
TRBV6-5	TRBJ2-7	ASGFYRGQHYEQY
TRBV21-1	TRBJ1-5	ASSAYRGRGQPQH
TRBV5-4	TRBJ2-2	ASSARGLNTGELF
TRBV7-8	TRBJ2-7	ASSLKRDRPYEQY
TRBV29-1	TRBJ2-3	SVEIIGTGYTDTQY
TRBV7-7	TRBJ1-3	ASSLDRGSGNTIY
TRBV30	TRBJ2-7	AWSVLAYSYEQY
TRBV7-2	TRBJ1-2	ASSFYGQTNYGYT
TRBV29-1	TRBJ1-2	SVEFEERQSYGYT
TRBV4-3	TRBJ2-1	ASSQGTSASSYNEQF
TRBV18	TRBJ1-4	ASSRGNEKLF
TRBV28	TRBJ1-1	ASSLSWENTEAF
TRBV4-3	TRBJ1-2	ASSLSIPQGNYGYT
TRBV5-4	TRBJ2-7	ASSSVGGSSSYEQY
TRBV6-6	TRBJ2-5	ASSYSSGETQY
TRBV7-9	TRBJ1-2	ASSETGQAFFWYGYT
TRBV19	TRBJ1-1	ASSDATMHRRGAF
TRBV4-2	TRBJ2-5	ASLLGDVQETQY
TRBV7-8	TRBJ2-1	ASSTWTSGGLPKGNEQF
TRBV9	TRBJ2-7	ASSVGTGPFYEQY
TRBV28	TRBJ1-5	ASSSSDGPNQPQH